This T cell receptor beta chain was sequenced for a study of cytomegalovirus exposure and HLA in healthy donors. Study-level findings and limits: Segments of the TCR beta V type were, in most cases, productive about 87% or about 30% of the time in an earlier analysis.

PCR amplification relied on 60 Vbeta primers (plus 13 Jbeta primers). TCRdb's copy holds only in-frame clones and misses some; the assay was immunoSEQ multiplex PCR. The sample holds 150,000 to 200,000 clones, around 80% seen once. The ends lost 0 bases at V and 2 bases at J; junction bases unmatched: 2. CDR1 SGHNT and CDR2 YYREEE come from the germline V gene (reference sequence). CDR3 size: 14 residues. This clone was seen once. The target antigen is unknown. The sequencing sample was made of PBMCs. This chain uses TRBV5-4 with TRBJ2-7, with 7 bases aligning to TRBD1. This TCR was recovered from a man younger than 45 in good health and CMV-seronegative. The CDR3: CASSLDRGTYEQYF. CDR3 sequence (DNA): TGTGCCAGCAGCTTGGACAGGGGAACCTACGAGCAGTACTTC.